This T cell receptor (beta chain) comes out of a study of shared clonotypes between healthy human individuals. J was trimmed by 2 bases and V by 4 bases; bases with no gene match: 4. Per the germline V gene, CDR1 is MGHRA and CDR2 is YSYEKL. This CDR3 has 15 amino acids. Deep-level running was used for the assay. Unsorted PBMCs provided DNA that was sequenced on ten immunoSEQ deep assay plates. Assay used: immunoSEQ multiplex PCR; TCRdb lists only in-frame clones, some missing. The sample shows more than 450,000 clones, less than 85% of them seen only once. The sequenced sample consisted of PBMCs. The sequence was obtained from a woman aged 40 to 50 in good health. Some clones in this sample may be carry-over from other donors' samples. The V and J genes are TRBV4-1 and TRBJ1-2, with 10 nucleotides matching TRBD1. Here the CDR3 DNA reads TGCGCCAGCAGCCCCCGGGACAGGGGCAACTATGGCTACACCTTC. Its protein is CASSPRDRGNYGYTF.